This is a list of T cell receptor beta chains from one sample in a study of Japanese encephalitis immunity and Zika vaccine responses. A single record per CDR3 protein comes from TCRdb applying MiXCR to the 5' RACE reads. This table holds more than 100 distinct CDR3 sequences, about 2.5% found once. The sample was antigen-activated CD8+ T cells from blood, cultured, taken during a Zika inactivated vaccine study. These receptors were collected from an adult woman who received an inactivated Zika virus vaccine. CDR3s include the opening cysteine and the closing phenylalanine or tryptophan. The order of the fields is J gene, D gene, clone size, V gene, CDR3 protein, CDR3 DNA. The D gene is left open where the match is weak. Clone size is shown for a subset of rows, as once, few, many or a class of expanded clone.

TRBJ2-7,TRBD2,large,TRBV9,CASSGTSSHEQYF,TGTGCCAGCAGCGGGACTAGCAGCCACGAGCAGTACTTC
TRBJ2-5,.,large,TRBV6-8,CASSPVRIQETQYF,TGTGCCAGCAGCCCCGTTCGAATCCAAGAGACCCAGTACTTC
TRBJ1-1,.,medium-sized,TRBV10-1,CASSRQPYTEAFF,TGCGCCAGCAGCCGACAGCCTTACACTGAAGCTTTCTTT
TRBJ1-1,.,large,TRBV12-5,CASGPRGTPNTEAFF,TGTGCTAGTGGTCCCCGTGGGACCCCAAACACTGAAGCTTTCTTT
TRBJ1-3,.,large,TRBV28,CASSFPSGNTIYF,TGTGCCAGCAGTTTTCCCTCTGGAAACACCATATATTTT
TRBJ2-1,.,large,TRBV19,CASKRVQDEQFF,TGTGCCAGTAAGAGGGTGCAGGATGAGCAGTTCTTC
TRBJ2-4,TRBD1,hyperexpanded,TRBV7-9,CASSTDRGVAKNIQYF,TGTGCCAGCAGCACGGACAGGGGGGTGGCCAAAAACATTCAGTACTTC
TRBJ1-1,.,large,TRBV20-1,CSARRHGRPTEAFF,TGCAGTGCGCGGAGACACGGGCGTCCGACTGAAGCTTTCTTT
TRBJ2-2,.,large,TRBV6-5,CASSWGTSTGELFF,TGTGCCAGCAGTTGGGGGACTTCCACCGGGGAGCTGTTTTTT
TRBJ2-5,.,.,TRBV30,CAWLGDVPGQERETQYF,TGTGCCTGGTTGGGGGATGTTCCCGGGCAGGAGCGCGAGACCCAGTACTTC
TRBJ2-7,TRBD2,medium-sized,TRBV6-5,CASSRTSRPTYEQYF,TGTGCCAGCAGCCGGACTAGCCGGCCCACCTACGAGCAGTACTTC
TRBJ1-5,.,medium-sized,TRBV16,CASRGHGAGQPQHF,TGTGCCAGCAGAGGACACGGGGCCGGTCAGCCCCAGCATTTT
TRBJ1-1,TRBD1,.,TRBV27,CASSFRGTGNTEAFF,TGTGCCAGCAGCTTTAGGGGGACAGGGAACACTGAAGCTTTCTTT
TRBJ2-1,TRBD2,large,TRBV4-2,CASSQDGTSGGAYNEQFF,TGTGCCAGCAGCCAAGATGGGACTAGCGGGGGGGCCTACAATGAGCAGTTCTTC
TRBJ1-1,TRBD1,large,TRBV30,CAWISRGRRSEAFF,TGTGCCTGGATCAGCAGGGGGCGGAGATCTGAAGCTTTCTTT
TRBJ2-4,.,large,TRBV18,CASSPRRKGENIQYF,TGTGCCAGCTCACCACGGAGGAAAGGGGAAAACATTCAGTACTTC
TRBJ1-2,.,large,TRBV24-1,CATENNREGYGYTF,TGTGCCACCGAGAACAACAGGGAGGGCTATGGCTACACCTTC
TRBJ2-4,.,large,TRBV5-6,CASSFNAGTNIQYF,TGTGCCAGCAGCTTCAACGCGGGGACAAACATTCAGTACTTC
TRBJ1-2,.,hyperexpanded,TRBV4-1,CASSQEGTDYGYTF,TGCGCCAGCAGCCAAGAGGGCACTGACTATGGCTACACCTTC
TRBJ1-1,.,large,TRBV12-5,CASGLDREGDPAGAFF,TGTGCTAGTGGTTTGGACAGGGAAGGCGACCCCGCTGGAGCTTTCTTT
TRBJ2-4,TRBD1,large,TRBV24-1,CATSDDAGGAKNIQYF,TGTGCCACCAGCGACGACGCAGGGGGAGCCAAAAACATTCAGTACTTC
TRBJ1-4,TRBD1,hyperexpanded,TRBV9,CASSETGGTNEKLFF,TGTGCCAGCAGTGAAACAGGGGGAACTAATGAAAAACTGTTTTTT
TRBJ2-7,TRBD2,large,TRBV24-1,CATSDPTGSGTYEQYF,TGTGCCACCAGTGACCCTACAGGTAGCGGGACCTACGAGCAGTACTTC